Listed below are T cell receptor beta chains from one sample, sequenced in a study of type 1 and type 2 diabetes patients. Using its own MiXCR run on the multiplex PCR reads, TCRdb lists one record per CDR3 protein. The data show 250,000 to 300,000 distinct CDR3 sequences, around 50% seen once. Sequencing was done on a sample of peripheral blood mononuclear cells (PBMCs). The receptors here all came from a man younger than 30 with type 2 diabetes. Both conserved end residues are part of each CDR3.

v_call cdr3_aa
TRBV19 CASSPRQGPGYTF
TRBV12-3/TRBV12-4 CASSPNGLLTDTQYF
TRBV30 CASQGGGRNPGSYNEQFF
TRBV14 CASSQARWTEAFF
TRBV5-6 CASSDVAGVGSYEQYF
TRBV12-5 CASGPEVKYEQYF
TRBV29-1 CSVDRQNYGYTF
TRBV7-3 CASSRGGDVAYEQYF
TRBV19 CASSIRQLSFAEAFF
TRBV10-3 CATGQGRGMYEQYF
TRBV12-3/TRBV12-4 CASDQGLYNEQFF
TRBV24-1 CATSESSGSYNEQFF
TRBV2 CASRDRPNGDEQFF
TRBV6-1 CASSEAPGASGEQYF
TRBV4-3 CASSQDPGVSYEQYF
TRBV15 CATSKIFRGRNTEAFF
TRBV7-2 CASSLTGTGSNQPQHF
TRBV6-2/TRBV6-3 CASSFPESSYNEQFF
TRBV4-3 CASSQEGFKNTEAFF
TRBV5-1 CASSWQGGSEQYF
TRBV27 CASSLIPGQGLNEQFF
TRBV30 CASALRGGTQNSPLHF
TRBV19 CASRGGPGELFF
TRBV27 CASSLRENYGYTF
TRBV19 CASSTGPGGGELFF
TRBV7-8 CASSLGVRDPRLDTQYF
TRBV5-1 CASSLDPQGTDTQYF
TRBV4-1 CASSHRLAESYEQYF
TRBV7-6 CASSSPGTSGGLYEQYF
TRBV30 CAWSAPGAGVIRSEAFF
TRBV5-1 CASSTITGVYEQFF
TRBV7-9 CASSSTRGSTYRYEQYF
TRBV20-1 CSAPGTSGFTDTQYF
TRBV28 CASSLFRRETNEQFF
TRBV7-9 CASSLLIGGRVGYTF
TRBV7-2 CASSVASETQYF
TRBV2 CASRLGGAKETQYF
TRBV11-2 CASTQIERGPYEQYF
TRBV12-5 CASTETGETYEQYF